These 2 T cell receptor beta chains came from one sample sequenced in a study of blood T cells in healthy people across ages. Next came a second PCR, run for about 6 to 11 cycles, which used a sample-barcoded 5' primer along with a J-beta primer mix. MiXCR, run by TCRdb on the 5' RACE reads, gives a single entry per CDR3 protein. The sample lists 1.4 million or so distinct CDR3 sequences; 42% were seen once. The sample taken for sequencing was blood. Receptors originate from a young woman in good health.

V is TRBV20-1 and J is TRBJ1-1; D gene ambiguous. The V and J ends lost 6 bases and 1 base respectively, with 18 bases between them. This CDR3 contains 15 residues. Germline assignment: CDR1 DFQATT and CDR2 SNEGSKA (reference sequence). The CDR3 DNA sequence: TGCAGTGCCCGGCCGGGATTGGGTCGGAACACTGAAGCTTTCTTT. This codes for CSARPGLGRNTEAFF.

CDR3 in amino acids: CASSRGLAGARPYNEQFF. The CDR3 nucleotides are TGTGCCAGCAGCCGGGGACTAGCGGGAGCTAGACCCTACAATGAGCAGTTCTTC. The chain couples TRBV12-3 or TRBV12-4 to TRBJ2-1; TRBD2 aligns across 14 bases. The CDR3 runs 18 residues. The ends lost 6 bases at V and 2 bases at J; junction bases unmatched: 9.